Each of the 31 T cell receptor beta chains below was sequenced from the same sample in a study of read filtering for tumor transcriptome and immune sequencing. From approximately 430 ng of RNA, a library with molecular barcoded alpha/delta and beta/gamma adaptors was made. TCRdb fed the reads into MiXCR, producing one record per CDR3 protein. This sample has some 62,000 distinct CDR3 sequences, with 14% found just once. Sequencing was carried out using a population of CD138-negative cells sorted from bone marrow. The receptors were gathered from a donor at least 40 years old with multiple myeloma.

This clonotype was seen repeatedly, ten times or more. The chain joins TRBV12-3 or TRBV12-4 to TRBJ2-2; D perhaps matches TRBD2 (7 bases). Between the trimmed V and J ends, which lost 6 bases and 6 bases, there was a span of 20 bases. The CDR3 is 16 residues long. The CDR3 nucleotides read TGTGCCAGCAGACCTCCTAACAGGGCGGGGGCCGGGGAGCTGTTTTTT. Protein: CASRPPNRAGAGELFF.

This clonotype appeared a few times. The chain links TRBV19 to TRBJ2-2; 8 bases map to TRBD1. Per the germline V gene, CDR1 is LNHDA and CDR2 is SQIVND (reference sequence). V shed 4 bases, J shed 4 bases, and the junction held 5 bases outside the gene matches. The CDR3 runs 15 residues. CDR3 DNA: TGTGCCAGTAGTAAGTGGGACAGGCGCACCGGGGAGCTGTTTTTT. The encoded protein is CASSKWDRRTGELFF.

The chain couples TRBV7-2 to TRBJ2-7; no firm D call. Between the trimmed V and J ends, which lost 2 bases and 3 bases, there was a span of 8 bases. CDR1 and CDR2 (germline): SGHTA, FQGNSA. CDR3 length: 13 residues. The CDR3 coding sequence is TGTGCCAGCAGCTTATCCCCGGGCTACGAGCAGTACTTC. It codes for CASSLSPGYEQYF. The full variable domain, completed using reference TRBV7-2 and TRBJ2-7, is GAGVSQSPSNKVTEKGKDVELRCDPISGHTALYWYRQSLGQGLEFLIYFQGNSAPDKSGLPSDRFSAERTGGSVSTLTIQRTQQEDSAVYLCASSLSPGYEQYFGPGTRLTVT.

About this clonotype: With only one base between it and a far larger clone, this is likely a read error. The chain uses TRBV4-3 and TRBJ2-2; no clear D gene. Germline lookup yields CDR1 LGHNA and CDR2 YSLEER. The CDR3 length is 16 residues. V lost 2 bases, J lost 4 bases, and 14 bases lay in between. CDR3 in amino acids: CASSQSPGLSTGELFF. The DNA of the CDR3 is TGCGCCAGCAGCCAATCGCCGGGCCTGAGCACCGGGGAGCTGTTTTTT.

The chain links TRBV3-1 to TRBJ2-5; D is possibly TRBD1 or TRBD2 (7 bases each). V was shortened by 4 bases and J by 7 bases, with 13 bases between the two germline ends. Germline lookup yields CDR1 LGHDT and CDR2 YNNKEL (reference sequence). The CDR3 is made up of 13 amino acids. CDR3 residues: CASSRGRGGTQYF. The CDR3 nucleotides read TGTGCCAGCAGCCGGGGCAGGGGGGGGACCCAGTACTTC.

This clonotype was counted at least ten times. Here the CDR3 reads CASSAFSYEQYF. Written as DNA, the CDR3 is TGTGCCAGCAGCGCTTTTAGCTACGAGCAGTACTTC. This sequence joins TRBV11-2 and TRBJ2-7; D ambiguous. CDR3 length equals 12 residues. Germline-derived CDR1 and CDR2 are SGHAT and FQNNGV. V was pared by 5 bases and J by 3 bases, with 8 bases between.

This clonotype was detected many times. The gene calls are TRBV4-1 and TRBJ2-2; D is unclear. CDR3 size: 12 residues. The V end was cut by 1 base, the J end by 6 bases, with 3 bases between. The germline CDR1 and CDR2 sequences are MGHRA and YSYEKL. CDR3 loop: CASSQVSGELFF. For the CDR3, the DNA is TGCGCCAGCAGCCAAGTTTCCGGGGAGCTGTTTTTT.

This clonotype was seen many times. V gene TRBV6-2 or TRBV6-3 combines with J gene TRBJ2-1; 7 bases line up with TRBD2. Germline CDR1 reads MNHEY; CDR2 reads SVGEGT. V dropped 5 bases and J dropped 4; count of bases not matched to a gene: 5. The CDR3 is 14 residues long. CDR3 bases: TGTGCCAGCAGTGCGAGCGGGAATTACAATGAGCAGTTCTTC. It encodes CASSASGNYNEQFF.

This clonotype came up many times. The rearrangement links TRBV3-1 to TRBJ2-7, with D hard to call. The V and J ends lost 0 bases and 0 bases respectively, with 9 bases between them. Looked up from germline, CDR1 is LGHDT and CDR2 is YNNKEL (reference sequence). CDR3 length equals 15 residues. The CDR3 protein is CASSQERSVSYEQYF. The CDR3 nucleotides are TGTGCCAGCAGCCAAGAGAGGTCGGTCTCCTACGAGCAGTACTTC.

This clonotype has a count of ten or more. This chain links TRBV12-3 or TRBV12-4 with TRBJ2-7; no reliable D call. This CDR3 has 10 residues. V lost 3 bases and J 5 bases, leaving 2 bases between the germline ends. The CDR3: CASSFHEQYF. CDR3 in DNA: TGTGCCAGCAGTTTCCACGAGCAGTACTTC.

The V gene is TRBV11-2, the J gene TRBJ1-3; D is unclear. CDR1 and CDR2 (germline): SGHAT, FQNNGV. The CDR3 has 12 residues. V lost 5 bases and J lost 3, with 5 bases in between. CDR3 residues: CASSQLGNTIYF. In nucleotides, the CDR3 is TGTGCCAGCAGCCAACTTGGAAACACCATATATTTT.

This clonotype occurred many times. The rearrangement uses TRBV5-6 and TRBJ1-5, with 9 bases matching TRBD1. This CDR3 comprises 17 residues. Germline lookup yields CDR1 SGHDT and CDR2 YYEEEE. Unmatched junction bases numbered 8, after V lost 1 base and J lost 3 bases. CDR3 loop: CASSLNVGQGYNQPQHF. Here the CDR3 DNA reads TGTGCCAGCAGCTTGAACGTGGGACAGGGATACAATCAGCCCCAGCATTTT.

This clonotype was detected many times. V is TRBV15 and J is TRBJ1-5, with 7 bases aligning to TRBD1. Losses at the gene ends were 3 bases for V and 5 bases for J; bases not matched to a gene: 7. The CDR3 is made up of 15 amino acids. Germline values: CDR1 LNHNV, CDR2 YYDKDF (reference sequence). CDR3 bases: TGTGCCACCAGCAGCAGAGACAGGGTCCATCAGCCCCAGCATTTT. Translating it yields CATSSRDRVHQPQHF.

With respect to this clonotype: This may stem from a read error, because a much larger clone lies one nucleotide away. The V and J genes are TRBV7-8 and TRBJ1-3, with no clear D. Per the germline V gene, CDR1 is SGHVS and CDR2 is FQNEAQ. This CDR3 spans 15 amino acids. The CDR3 DNA follows: TGTGCCAGCAGCTTAGGTGTCCACTCTGGAAACACCATATGTTTT. This sequence encodes CASSLGVHSGNTICF.

The chain carries TRBV21-1 and TRBJ2-7; no DNA check was done on the table's D call, TRBD1. TRBV21-1 is deemed a pseudogene. CDR3 length: 18 amino acids. CDR3 bases: TGTGCCAGCAGCTTACACAGGGGGATTTTTCAGACCACTTACGAGCAGTACTTC. As protein: CASSLHRGIFQTTYEQYF.

V is TRBV5-5 and J is TRBJ2-7; 11 bases match TRBD1. Germline V gene lookup returns CDR1 SGHKS and CDR2 YYEKEE (reference sequence). V shed 4 bases and J 5 bases; nucleotides not matched to a gene: 5. The CDR3 covers 14 residues. The CDR3 DNA reads TGTGCCAGCAGCAACGGACAGGGGGCAGACGAGCAGTACTTC. Its translation is CASSNGQGADEQYF.

This clonotype was counted ten times or more. The V gene is TRBV28, the J gene TRBJ1-5; D may be TRBD1 (6 bases). The CDR3 runs to 14 residues. Germline values: CDR1 MDHEN, CDR2 SYDVKM. The V gene lost 3 bases and the J gene lost 6 bases, with 12 bases spanning the gap. The CDR3 here is CASSFSRGGQPQHF. CDR3 in DNA: TGTGCCAGCAGTTTTTCCAGGGGAGGTCAGCCCCAGCATTTT.

This clonotype was seen repeatedly, ten times or more. The chain has TRBV5-1 and TRBJ1-1, with D perhaps TRBD1 (5 bases). In germline, CDR1 is SGHRS, CDR2 YFSETQ. The CDR3 has 15 residues. Trimming pared 4 bases from V and 1 base from J, leaving 14 bases between. The CDR3 is CASSREGTKNTEAFF. The CDR3, as DNA: TGCGCCAGCAGCCGGGAGGGGACCAAGAACACTGAAGCTTTCTTT.

In its sample, this clonotype was seen a few times. J is TRBJ2-5 and V is TRBV4-2; TRBD1 aligns across 8 bases. Germline lookup yields CDR1 LGHNA and CDR2 YNFKEQ. The V gene end was trimmed by 2 bases and the J gene end by 5 bases; junction bases not matched to a gene: 4. CDR3 length: 14 amino acids. CDR3: CASSQNGQGETQYF. The CDR3 DNA is TGTGCCAGCAGCCAAAACGGACAGGGTGAGACCCAGTACTTC.

This clonotype occurred many times. The chain uses TRBV6-6 and TRBJ2-2, with 7 bases fitting TRBD1. The junction had 14 bases not matched to a gene; V was cut back by 2 bases and J by 5 bases. This CDR3 spans 18 amino acids. Per germline, CDR1 MNHNY and CDR2 SVGAGI (reference sequence). The CDR3 protein is CASSYDPGGTPGTGELFF. The CDR3 coding sequence is TGTGCCAGCAGTTACGATCCAGGGGGAACCCCGGGGACCGGGGAGCTGTTTTTT.

Note on this clonotype: A read error may be the cause here, since a much bigger clone is one base away. The chain joins TRBV4-1 to TRBJ1-2, with D maybe TRBD1 (6 bases). The CDR3 is made up of 14 amino acids. Germline V gene sequence: CDR1 MGHRA, CDR2 YSYEKL. Trimming shortened V by 5 bases and J by 5 bases, and 15 bases separated the two germline ends. The chain's CDR3 is CASSNDGGAYGYTF. The CDR3 DNA is TGCGCCAGCAGCAATGACGGGGGGGCATATGGCTACACCTTC.

This clonotype was counted many times. The chain joins TRBV20-1 to TRBJ2-1, with D possibly called TRBD1 or TRBD2 (6 bases each). CDR1 DFQATT and CDR2 SNEGSKA come from the germline V gene (reference sequence). The CDR3 sequence is 15 residues long. V dropped 0 bases and J dropped 7 bases, with 16 bases sitting between them. The CDR3 reads CSAREASRGGNEQFF. The CDR3 coding sequence is TGCAGTGCTAGAGAAGCATCAAGAGGGGGGAATGAGCAGTTCTTC.

The chain couples TRBV7-2 to TRBJ2-1; 12 nucleotides line up with TRBD2. The CDR3 length is 16 residues. Germline trimming cut 4 bases from V and 8 bases from J; bases unmatched to any gene: 9. The germline V gene has CDR1 SGHTA and CDR2 FQGNSA. Written as DNA, the CDR3 is TGTGCCAGCAGCTCCGGGACTAGCGGGCGATCCGATGAGCAGTTCTTC. It is translated as CASSSGTSGRSDEQFF.

This clonotype was recorded many times. CDR3 in amino acids: CASSQPGHRTPGELFF. The DNA for the CDR3 is TGCGCCAGCAGCCAACCGGGACATCGAACACCCGGGGAGCTGTTTTTT. V usage is TRBV4-1 and J usage is TRBJ2-2; D is possibly TRBD1 (6 bases). Per the germline V gene, CDR1 is MGHRA and CDR2 is YSYEKL. This CDR3 contains 16 residues. V lost 2 bases to trimming and J lost 6 bases, with 16 bases between them.

This clonotype occurred many times. The rearrangement joins TRBV20-1 to TRBJ2-1; D remains unclear. The CDR3 loop spans 14 amino acids. Trimming took off 2 bases at V and 1 base at J, with 9 bases between the two ends. Per the germline V gene, CDR1 is DFQATT and CDR2 is SNEGSKA (reference sequence). CDR3 region: CSARSERSYNEQFF. The CDR3 DNA is TGCAGTGCTAGAAGCGAGAGATCCTACAATGAGCAGTTCTTC.

This clonotype was observed at least ten times. At one end, the junction sequence differs from germline, possibly due to a read error. The chain couples TRBV7-9 to TRBJ2-1, with 12 bases aligning to TRBD2. In germline, CDR1 is SEHNR, CDR2 FQNEAQ (reference sequence). The length of the CDR3 is 16 residues. CDR3 in DNA: TGCGCCAGCACCAAGACTAGCGGGAGCTCCTACAATGAGCAGTTCTTC. Translating it yields CASTKTSGSSYNEQFF.

This clonotype was found many times. This chain connects TRBV6-6 to TRBJ2-7; D may be TRBD2 (5 bases). The ends were cut back, 11 bases at V and 6 bases at J, with 26 bases in the middle. Germline values: CDR1 MNHNY, CDR2 SVGAGI (reference sequence). This CDR3 comprises 15 residues. Here the CDR3 DNA reads TGTGCCGCCATGAGGAGCGGCCCCCCACTGCCCGAGCAGTACTTC. This gives the protein CAAMRSGPPLPEQYF.

This clonotype was counted between two and nine times. The rearrangement joins TRBV20-1 to TRBJ2-1, with D possibly being TRBD1 (6 bases). Germline V CDR1 and CDR2: DFQATT, SNEGSKA (reference sequence). The CDR3 is 14 residues long. V gave up 4 bases and J gave up 4 bases, with 14 bases separating them. The CDR3 nucleotides are TGCAGTGCTACACCGAGGACAGCTTACAATGAGCAGTTCTTC. The encoded protein is CSATPRTAYNEQFF.

This clonotype was seen many times. J is TRBJ2-3 and V is TRBV14; a weak D match, TRBD1 (6 bases). The CDR3 sequence is 15 residues long. The V gene lost 1 base and the J gene lost 2 bases, with 10 bases spanning the gap. Germline V gives CDR1 SGHDN, CDR2 FVKESK. The CDR3 DNA reads TGTGCCAGCAGCCAAGTCGCAGGGGCCACAGATACGCAGTATTTT. This gives the protein CASSQVAGATDTQYF. Variable domain in full (rest from reference TRBV14 and TRBJ2-3): EAGVTQFPSHSVIEKGQTVTLRCDPISGHDNLYWYRRVMGKEIKFLLHFVKESKQDESGMPNNRFLAERTGGTYSTLKVQPAELEDSGVYFCASSQVAGATDTQYFGPGTRLTVL.

There are many counts of this clonotype. The V call is TRBV5-1, the J call TRBJ1-1, with 11 bases aligning to TRBD1. The length of the CDR3 is 17 residues. Trimming took 0 bases from V and 5 from J; bases not matched to a gene: 9. Germline CDR1 and CDR2: SGHRS and YFSETQ. CDR3 coding DNA: TGCGCCAGCAGCTTGGGTAATAGGGACAGGGGGATGACTGAAGCTTTCTTT. It specifies CASSLGNRDRGMTEAFF.

There are many counts of this clonotype. The chain is built from TRBV2 and TRBJ2-2; no definite D call. Trimming took off 1 base at V and 6 bases at J, with 6 bases between the two ends. Germline V gene lookup returns CDR1 SNHLY and CDR2 FYNNEI. There are 13 residues in the CDR3. CDR3 sequence reads: CASSEERSGELFF. The DNA of the CDR3 is TGTGCCAGCAGTGAAGAGCGATCCGGGGAGCTGTTTTTT.